This T cell receptor (beta chain) was observed in a study of T-cell reconstitution after alpha-beta-depleted transplantation in children. The authors prepared the TCRbeta library with unique molecular identifiers. TCRdb re-called the PCR reads with MiXCR, one entry per CDR3 protein. The sample has hundreds of thousands of distinct CDR3 sequences; 15% to 20% are singletons. The CDR3 has 12 residues. Trimming cost V 6 bases and J 8 bases, with 8 bases left between them. This clonotype occurred many times. The clonotype was recovered from a human donor who donated a stem cell graft to a child with acute myeloid leukemia. This chain connects TRBV12-3 or TRBV12-4 to TRBJ1-6; D call uncertain. The sample here was PBMCs from the stem cell graft donor, taken from the stem cell graft. The CDR3 sequence: CASRTAYSPLHF. DNA of the CDR3: TGTGCCAGCAGAACTGCCTATTCACCCCTCCACTTT.